Listed below are T cell receptor beta chains from one sample, sequenced in a study of beta chain features in type 1 diabetes. Libraries were prepared by immunoSEQ multiplex PCR; TCRdb keeps only in-frame clonotypes and omits some of them. Of roughly 400,000 clones in the sample, roughly a tenth were seen once. The material sequenced was central memory CD4+ T cells from blood. These receptors were taken from a man younger than 40 with type 1 diabetes. Both conserved end residues are part of each CDR3. A D gene is named only where the DNA matches it firmly. Expanded clones are given a class, and other clones once, few, many or no size at all.

-,few,TRBJ1-2,TRBV27,CASSGGPPNYGYTF,TGTGCCAGTTCCGGGGGACCTCCTAATTATGGCTACACCTTC
TRBD1,-,TRBJ2-5,TRBV14,CASRPTGAWTQYF,TGTGCCAGCAGACCCACAGGGGCATGGACCCAGTACTTC
TRBD2,few,TRBJ2-3,TRBV7-7,CASSPSGTSPTDTQYF,TGTGCCAGCAGCCCCTCCGGGACTAGCCCCACAGATACGCAGTATTTT
-,few,TRBJ2-7,TRBV29-1,CSVTDSYEQYF,TGCAGCGTGACAGACTCCTACGAGCAGTACTTC
-,-,TRBJ2-3,TRBV6-6,CASSYWMGDTQYF,TGTGCCAGCAGTTACTGGATGGGGGATACGCAGTATTTT
-,many,TRBJ2-2,TRBV11-3,CASSLSRLGELFF,TGTGCCAGCAGCTTATCCCGGCTCGGGGAGCTGTTTTTT
-,once,TRBJ2-7,TRBV27,CASSFLGTRTYEQYF,TGTGCCAGCAGTTTCCTTGGGACTCGGACCTACGAGCAGTACTTC
-,-,TRBJ1-1,TRBV29-1,CSVRQDLNTEAFF,TGCAGCGTGAGACAGGACCTGAACACTGAAGCTTTCTTT
-,-,TRBJ1-2,TRBV28,CASSLVKGGYTF,TGTGCCAGCAGTTTAGTTAAGGGTGGCTACACCTTC
TRBD1,-,TRBJ1-1,TRBV7-9,CASSSEGTGGANTEAFF,TGTGCCAGCAGCTCGGAAGGGACAGGGGGAGCGAACACTGAAGCTTTCTTT
-,-,TRBJ2-3,TRBV6-6,CASSGGGGLLNTQYF,TGTGCCAGCAGTGGAGGGGGCGGCCTTCTTAATACGCAGTATTTT
TRBD2,-,TRBJ2-3,TRBV18,CASSPSREIHTDTQYF,TGTGCCAGCTCACCATCGCGGGAGATCCACACAGATACGCAGTATTTT
-,few,TRBJ2-2,TRBV11-2,CASSLGSRQMTGELFF,TGTGCCAGCAGCTTGGGTAGTAGGCAGATGACCGGGGAGCTGTTTTTT
TRBD1,few,TRBJ1-2,TRBV7-9,CASSRGQGGYGYTF,TGTGCCAGCAGCCGGGGACAGGGTGGCTATGGCTACACCTTC
-,few,TRBJ2-1,TRBV28,CASSLLGRSSSYNEQFF,TGTGCCAGCAGTTTATTGGGCAGGTCGAGCTCCTACAATGAGCAGTTCTTC
-,few,TRBJ2-3,TRBV6-9,CASRPGADTQYF,TGTGCCAGCCGACCAGGGGCAGATACGCAGTATTTT
-,-,TRBJ2-7,TRBV21-1,CATGLAGRRDEQYF,TGTGCCACCGGACTAGCGGGCCGCCGGGACGAGCAGTACTTC
-,-,TRBJ1-6,TRBV27,CASSLSKGRGLGGSPLHF,TGTGCCAGCAGTTTATCGAAAGGACGGGGATTGGGAGGCTCACCCCTCCACTTT
-,many,TRBJ2-3,TRBV28,CASSQFTDTQYF,TGTGCCAGCAGTCAATTCACAGATACGCAGTATTTT
TRBD2,few,TRBJ2-2,TRBV2,CASKVSGRGTGELFF,TGTGCCAGCAAAGTGAGCGGGAGGGGCACCGGGGAGCTGTTTTTT
-,few,TRBJ1-3,TRBV6-1,CASKERYSGNTIYF,TGTGCCAGCAAGGAAAGGTACTCTGGAAACACCATATATTTT
TRBD2,-,TRBJ2-5,TRBV5-1,CASRLAGVGTQETQYF,TGCGCCAGTCGACTAGCGGGAGTAGGGACACAAGAGACCCAGTACTTC
-,-,TRBJ1-5,TRBV4-2,CASSQDRDQPQHF,TGTGCCAGCAGCCAAGATAGGGATCAGCCCCAGCATTTT
-,many,TRBJ1-1,TRBV14,CASSQDTNTEAFF,TGTGCCAGCAGCCAAGACACGAACACTGAAGCTTTCTTT
TRBD1,-,TRBJ2-7,TRBV5-1,CASSMGQGANEQYF,TGCGCCAGCAGCATGGGACAGGGGGCCAACGAGCAGTACTTC
TRBD1,-,TRBJ1-2,TRBV6-1,CASRPDRGYGYTF,TGTGCCAGCCGCCCTGACAGGGGCTATGGCTACACCTTC
TRBD1,few,TRBJ2-7,TRBV6-5,CASRADRDTYEQYF,TGTGCCAGCAGGGCGGACAGGGATACCTACGAGCAGTACTTC
TRBD1,-,TRBJ2-5,TRBV5-1,CASSRDRVQETQYF,TGCGCCAGCAGTCGGGACAGGGTCCAAGAGACCCAGTACTTC
-,few,TRBJ2-3,TRBV5-1,CASSLVSGTDTQYF,TGCGCCAGCAGCTTGGTATCGGGAACAGATACGCAGTATTTT
-,few,TRBJ2-1,TRBV28,CASRHQTVLFGNEQFF,TGTGCCAGCAGACATCAGACAGTTCTCTTTGGCAATGAGCAGTTCTTC
TRBD2,-,TRBJ2-2,TRBV5-6,CASSFLAGTGELFF,TGTGCCAGCAGCTTTCTAGCGGGCACCGGGGAGCTGTTTTTT
-,few,TRBJ1-6,TRBV5-1,CASSQDSRSDSPLHF,TGCGCCAGCAGCCAGGACAGCCGGTCGGATTCACCCCTCCACTTT
-,-,TRBJ2-1,TRBV2,CASSEVYGLSVF,TGTGCCAGCAGTGAAGTATACGGGTTAAGTGTCTTC
-,-,TRBJ1-1,TRBV6-6,CASSMQGLENTEAFF,TGTGCCAGCAGTATGCAGGGGTTAGAGAACACTGAAGCTTTCTTT
-,-,TRBJ1-5,TRBV7-2,CASSFGVGRENQPQHF,TGTGCCAGCAGCTTTGGGGTCGGCAGGGAGAATCAGCCCCAGCATTTT
-,-,TRBJ1-1,TRBV5-1,CASSRDPTTYTEAFF,TGCGCCAGCAGCCGGGACCCAACGACATACACTGAAGCTTTCTTT
TRBD1,few,TRBJ2-2,TRBV6-5,CASSNTGAGELFF,TGTGCCAGCAGTAACACAGGGGCAGGGGAGCTGTTTTTT
TRBD1,many,TRBJ1-3,TRBV6-6,CASSYLQGDTIYF,TGTGCCAGCAGTTACTTGCAGGGGGACACCATATATTTT
TRBD1,-,TRBJ2-6,TRBV7-7,CASSPGQGNSGANVLTF,TGTGCTAGCAGCCCAGGACAGGGTAACTCTGGGGCCAACGTCCTGACTTTC
-,-,TRBJ2-7,TRBV7-9,CASSATLYEQYF,TGTGCCAGCAGCGCCACCCTTTACGAGCAGTACTTC
-,many,TRBJ2-7,TRBV9,CASSATGYEQYF,TGTGCCAGCAGCGCAACAGGTTACGAGCAGTACTTC
-,-,TRBJ2-5,TRBV18,CASSSGEGETQYF,TGTGCCAGCTCCTCCGGGGAAGGAGAGACCCAGTACTTC
-,few,TRBJ2-5,TRBV7-2,CASSLATTRQETQYF,TGTGCCAGCAGCTTAGCCACAACTCGGCAAGAGACCCAGTACTTC
-,few,TRBJ2-1,TRBV7-2,CASSLAGPLNEQFF,TGTGCCAGCAGCTTAGCCGGTCCCCTCAATGAGCAGTTCTTC
TRBD1,-,TRBJ2-6,TRBV25-1,CASSGDSHHSGANVLTF,TGTGCCAGCAGCGGGGACAGTCACCATTCTGGGGCCAACGTCCTGACTTTC
-,many,TRBJ2-1,TRBV28,CASSFIALPGWQFF,TGTGCCAGCAGTTTTATTGCCCTCCCGGGGTGGCAGTTCTTC
TRBD2,few,TRBJ2-7,TRBV6-5,CASRRSSGGLYEQYF,TGTGCCAGCAGGCGATCTAGCGGGGGGCTCTACGAGCAGTACTTC
-,few,TRBJ2-3,TRBV28,CASGPRRTDTQYF,TGTGCCAGCGGGCCTCGGCGGACAGATACGCAGTATTTT
-,-,TRBJ2-3,TRBV7-2,CASSSVDTQYF,TGTGCCAGCAGCTCCGTCGATACGCAGTATTTT
-,few,TRBJ2-5,TRBV12-5,CASGFGRGETQYF,TGTGCTAGTGGTTTTGGCAGGGGAGAGACCCAGTACTTC
TRBD1,-,TRBJ2-7,TRBV5-1,CASSLERAGGDEQYF,TGCGCCAGCAGCTTGGAGCGGGCAGGGGGCGACGAGCAGTACTTC
TRBD2,few,TRBJ2-2,TRBV30,CAWSVPGGSRRTGELFF,TGTGCCTGGAGTGTACCGGGAGGAAGTCGGCGCACCGGGGAGCTGTTTTTT
TRBD2,few,TRBJ2-3,TRBV7-2,CASSLIRGLPTDTQYF,TGTGCCAGCAGCTTAATAAGGGGACTACCCACAGATACGCAGTATTTT
-,-,TRBJ2-1,TRBV20-1,CSARGSEQFF,TGCAGTGCCCGAGGCAGTGAGCAGTTCTTC
-,few,TRBJ2-1,TRBV11-2,CASSLGVASGIERFF,-
-,-,TRBJ1-1,TRBV2,CASSPPGGALAEAFF,TGTGCCAGCAGTCCCCCGGGAGGGGCTTTGGCTGAAGCTTTCTTT
TRBD1,few,TRBJ2-7,TRBV19,CASSDPKQGTAYEQYF,TGTGCCAGTAGTGATCCCAAACAGGGGACAGCCTACGAGCAGTACTTC
TRBD2,many,TRBJ2-7,TRBV7-9,CASSLRTSNEQYF,TGTGCCAGCAGCTTACGGACTAGCAACGAGCAGTACTTC
-,-,TRBJ2-3,TRBV6-5,CASSYSRWLPNTQYF,TGTGCCAGCAGTTACTCCAGATGGTTGCCAAATACGCAGTATTTT
TRBD2,-,TRBJ2-7,TRBV28,CASSTAPDWSGRNHEQYF,TGTGCCAGCAGTACCGCCCCTGACTGGAGCGGGAGAAACCACGAGCAGTACTTC